These 9 T cell receptor beta chains share one sample of origin, sequenced in a study of shared clonotypes between healthy human individuals. Clones were read by immunoSEQ multiplex PCR, and TCRdb kept only the in-frame ones, dropping some. The table lists 550,000 to 600,000 clones, roughly 98% of them singletons. Naive CD8 populations comprised CD45RO-negative cells positively selected for CCR7, excluding terminally differentiated effector memory CD45RA+ cells. Sequenced input: naive CD8+ T cells sorted from blood. These receptors were obtained from a man in his thirties or forties in good health.

The chain combines TRBV5-1 with TRBJ2-7; D uncertain. This CDR3 is 13 amino acids long. Germline V CDR1 and CDR2: SGHRS, YFSETQ. V shed 6 bases and J shed 2 bases, with 12 bases lying between them. CDR3 sequence reads: CASKGSETYEQYF. In DNA, the CDR3 is TGCGCCAGCAAGGGATCAGAAACCTACGAGCAGTACTTC. Full variable domain (missing parts from reference TRBV5-1 and TRBJ2-7): KAGVTQTPRYLIKTRGQQVTLSCSPISGHRSVSWYQQTPGQGLQFLFEYFSETQRNKGNFPGRFSGRQFSNSRSEMNVSTLELGDSALYLCASKGSETYEQYFGPGTRLTVT.

The V call is TRBV28, the J call TRBJ2-4, with D possibly being TRBD1 or TRBD2 (6 bases each). This CDR3 is 14 amino acids long. The V end lost 7 bases, the J end lost 8 bases, and 18 bases lay between the germline ends. Germline V gene sequence: CDR1 MDHEN, CDR2 SYDVKM. DNA of the CDR3: TGTGCCAGCATCCGGGGGCCCACTGAGGACATTCAGTACTTC. Translating gives CASIRGPTEDIQYF.

The table lists this clone with a count of one. The genes are TRBV5-4 and TRBJ2-2, with D maybe TRBD2 (6 bases). V was clipped by 6 bases and J by 4 bases, with 7 bases between them. CDR3 length: 12 amino acids. The germline V gene has CDR1 SGHNT and CDR2 YYREEE (reference sequence). The CDR3: CASTGVTGELFF. The CDR3 DNA sequence: TGTGCCAGCACGGGGGTCACCGGGGAGCTGTTTTTT. The full variable domain, with the rest looked up from reference TRBV5-4 and TRBJ2-2, is ETGVTQSPTHLIKTRGQQVTLRCSSQSGHNTVSWYQQALGQGPQFIFQYYREEENGRGNFPPRFSGLQFPNYSSELNVNALELDDSALYLCASTGVTGELFFGEGSRLTVL.

The V gene is TRBV4-3, the J gene TRBJ2-1; D may correspond to TRBD1 or TRBD2 (5 bases each). CDR1 and CDR2 (germline): LGHNA, YSLEER. Trimming took 0 bases from V and 4 from J, leaving 19 bases between them. The CDR3 totals 18 residues. In nucleotides, the CDR3 is TGCGCCAGCAGCCAAGAACCTGGGACCCATCTTGGGTACAATGAGCAGTTCTTC. Its protein is CASSQEPGTHLGYNEQFF.

V gene TRBV19 combines with J gene TRBJ2-1; TRBD1 agrees at 10 bases. Unmatched junction bases numbered 12, after V lost 8 bases and J lost 8 bases. The CDR3 runs 15 residues. Germline assignment: CDR1 LNHDA and CDR2 SQIVND (reference sequence). The CDR3 region is CASGLAGQGIDEQFF. Written as DNA, the CDR3 is TGTGCCAGTGGCCTTGCGGGACAGGGGATCGATGAGCAGTTCTTC. Full variable domain (missing parts from reference TRBV19 and TRBJ2-1): DGGITQSPKYLFRKEGQNVTLSCEQNLNHDAMYWYRQDPGQGLRLIYYSQIVNDFQKGDIAEGYSVSREKKESFPLTVTSAQKNPTAFYLCASGLAGQGIDEQFFGPGTRLTVL.

J is TRBJ2-1 and V is TRBV29-1; TRBD1 aligns across 7 bases. Germline CDR1 SQVTM, CDR2 ANQGSEA. Germline trimming cut 3 bases from V and 5 bases from J; bases unmatched to any gene: 13. This CDR3 has 16 residues. The CDR3 loop is CSVDSSETGNDNEQFF. The DNA of the CDR3 is TGCAGCGTTGACAGTTCGGAGACAGGGAACGACAATGAGCAGTTCTTC.

The genes are TRBV6-1 and TRBJ2-3; D perhaps matches TRBD1 (6 bases). This CDR3 comprises 14 residues. Germline loops: CDR1 MNHNS, CDR2 SASEGT. The V end was cut by 7 bases, the J end by 1 base, with 12 bases between. The CDR3, as DNA: TGTGCCAGCACGAGGGGGTATGGCACAGATACGCAGTATTTT. Encoded protein: CASTRGYGTDTQYF.

This sequence joins TRBV7-8 and TRBJ2-3; D not certain. Trimming cost V 0 bases and J 0 bases, with 10 bases left between them. CDR1 is SGHVS, CDR2 FQNEAQ, per germline. The CDR3 consists of 16 residues. The CDR3 loop reads CASSLAVAVSTDTQYF. The CDR3 nucleotides read TGTGCCAGCAGCTTAGCCGTTGCGGTAAGCACAGATACGCAGTATTTT.

The chain links TRBV9 to TRBJ2-7, with D perhaps given as TRBD1 or TRBD2 (5 bases each). V was cut by 0 bases and J by 2 bases, with 21 bases left in between. CDR3 length equals 18 residues. The germline CDR1 and CDR2 sequences are SGDLS and YYNGEE. DNA of the CDR3: TGTGCCAGCAGCGTAGAGCCAGACCCCGGGGCGATCCCCTACGAGCAGTACTTC. It encodes CASSVEPDPGAIPYEQYF.